This T cell receptor (beta chain) was identified during a study of T cells expressing NK-cell markers. Across the whole study: The authors sequenced eight donors, of whom seven were HCMV-seropositive and one was seronegative. Findings and limits, study-wide: In several donors, dominant clonotypes made up about 25-65% of CD3+CD56-NKG2C+ cells.

For each CDR3 protein, TCRdb gives one entry from its re-call of the 5' RACE reads, without DNA. Listed are over 350,000 distinct CDR3 sequences; roughly 10% falls within the top ten. For this clonotype: Its antigen remains unknown.

Germline loops: CDR1 MGHRA, CDR2 YSYEKL. The CDR3 runs 14 residues. The receptor was derived from a woman aged 45 to 65 in good health. V gene TRBV4-1 combines with J gene TRBJ2-5. The material sequenced was blood T cells: a sorted CD56 or NKG2C T cell subset, CD4+ or CD8+ T cells, or bulk PBMC T cells (not recorded which). CDR3 region: CASNIGVRQETQYF.